The 22 T cell receptor beta chains below were found in one sample sequenced in a study of early T cells in non-severe SARS-CoV-2 infection. TCRdb re-analysed the 5' RACE reads in MiXCR, keeping a single row per CDR3 protein. The sample shows under 85,000 distinct CDR3 sequences, approximately 12% of them seen only once. The sequencing sample was made of whole blood. Every receptor here comes from an adult who was a healthcare worker with PCR-confirmed SARS-CoV-2 infection or an uninfected control (not recorded which).

The J gene is TRBJ2-2, the V gene TRBV19; D is unclear. Germline lookup yields CDR1 LNHDA and CDR2 SQIVND (reference sequence). The V end was cut by 5 bases, the J end by 6 bases, with 7 bases between. This CDR3 comprises 12 residues. The DNA for the CDR3 is TGTGCCAGTAGTCACATCGCCGGGGAGCTGTTTTTT. Encoded protein: CASSHIAGELFF. Together with reference TRBV19 and TRBJ2-2, the CDR3 gives the full variable domain: DGGITQSPKYLFRKEGQNVTLSCEQNLNHDAMYWYRQDPGQGLRLIYYSQIVNDFQKGDIAEGYSVSREKKESFPLTVTSAQKNPTAFYLCASSHIAGELFFGEGSRLTVL.

This clonotype was seen ten or more times. The chain employs TRBV7-2 and TRBJ2-3; 11 bases map to TRBD2. This CDR3 is built from 18 residues. After removal of 5 bases from V and 1 base from J, the junction contained 11 bases not matched to a gene. From germline, CDR1 is SGHTA and CDR2 FQGNSA. CDR3 DNA sequence: TGTGCCAGCAGCCACACCATAGCGGGAGGGCCCCGCACAGATACGCAGTATTTT. This translates into CASSHTIAGGPRTDTQYF.

Many counts were recorded for this clonotype. The chain uses TRBV21-1 and TRBJ2-3. TRBV21-1 is classified as a pseudogene. CDR3 length: 13 residues. The CDR3 sequence: CASSKAQADTQYF. In DNA form, the CDR3 reads TGTGCCAGCAGCAAAGCGCAGGCAGATACGCAGTATTTT.

J is TRBJ1-2 and V is TRBV12-3 or TRBV12-4; unclear D gene. The CDR3 loop spans 13 amino acids. The germline V and J ends were trimmed by 7 bases and 2 bases, with 11 bases remaining between them. The DNA for the CDR3 is TGTGCCAGCACCCTAGGGAGGAACTATGGCTACACCTTC. Amino acids: CASTLGRNYGYTF.

This clonotype was counted ten times or more. The chain combines TRBV3-1 with TRBJ2-7, with D uncertain. The germline gives CDR1 LGHDT, CDR2 YNNKEL (reference sequence). V was trimmed by 1 base and J by 7 bases, leaving 8 bases between them. The CDR3 extends over 12 amino acids. The CDR3 sequence is CASSQGKWEQYF. The CDR3 nucleotides read TGTGCCAGCAGCCAAGGAAAGTGGGAGCAGTACTTC.

This clonotype appeared a single time. V and J are TRBV6-1 and TRBJ2-7; possible D gene TRBD1, 5 bases. This CDR3 spans 14 amino acids. The V gene's germline CDR1 is MNHNS and CDR2 SASEGT. V dropped 7 bases and J dropped 2 bases, with 15 bases sitting between them. For the CDR3, the DNA is TGTGCCAGCATGACCCATAGGGGAACCTACGAGCAGTACTTC. It yields the protein CASMTHRGTYEQYF.

This clonotype was seen a few times. The rearrangement links TRBV5-5 to TRBJ1-3, with 7 bases aligning to TRBD1. Trimming cost V 3 bases and J 0 bases; bases outside gene matches: 6. The germline CDR1 and CDR2 sequences are SGHKS and YYEKEE (reference sequence). The CDR3 is made up of 16 amino acids. CDR3 bases: TGTGCCAGCAGCTCCGGGACAGAGTACTCTGGAAACACCATATATTTT. This encodes CASSSGTEYSGNTIYF.

In its sample, this clonotype was seen many times. The chain carries TRBV5-1 and TRBJ2-1; 8 bases map to TRBD1. V gave up 5 bases and J gave up 0 bases; unmatched junction bases: 4. The germline gives CDR1 SGHRS, CDR2 YFSETQ. This CDR3 comprises 15 residues. CDR3 residues: CASSETGGSYNEQFF. DNA for the CDR3: TGCGCCAGCAGTGAAACAGGGGGCTCCTACAATGAGCAGTTCTTC.

V usage is TRBV18 and J usage is TRBJ2-5; the D gene is possibly TRBD1 (6 bases). Germline V CDR1 and CDR2: KGHSH, LQKENI. CDR3 size: 13 residues. Trimming pared 4 bases from V and 2 bases from J, leaving 8 bases between. CDR3 sequence (DNA): TGTGCCAGCTCACTGGACAGTCAAGAGACCCAGTACTTC. Residues: CASSLDSQETQYF. The whole variable domain, remainder taken from reference TRBV18 and TRBJ2-5, is NAGVMQNPRHLVRRRGQEARLRCSPMKGHSHVYWYRQLPEEGLKFMVYLQKENIIDESGMPKERFSAEFPKEGPSILRIQQVVRGDSAAYFCASSLDSQETQYFGPGTRLLVL.

This clonotype was observed at least ten times. The genes are TRBV7-2 and TRBJ2-4; perhaps TRBD2 as D (7 bases). V dropped 4 bases and J dropped 11 bases, with 24 bases sitting between them. This CDR3 spans 16 amino acids. Germline values: CDR1 SGHTA, CDR2 FQGNSA. CDR3 sequence reads: CASSSGGLAARTVQYF. CDR3 coding DNA: TGTGCCAGCAGCTCCGGGGGCCTAGCGGCACGGACAGTTCAGTACTTC.

The chain couples TRBV5-6 to TRBJ2-7; 8 bases align to TRBD2. The germline CDR1 and CDR2 sequences are SGHDT and YYEEEE. V lost 4 bases, J lost 0 bases, and 9 bases stayed unmatched. This CDR3 spans 16 amino acids. CDR3 in amino acids: CASSPQGAGGSYEQYF. The CDR3 nucleotides read TGTGCCAGCAGCCCTCAGGGTGCGGGAGGCTCCTACGAGCAGTACTTC.

The rearrangement joins TRBV7-2 to TRBJ2-2; 10 positions match TRBD1. The CDR3 is made up of 18 amino acids. The trim removed 5 bases at V and 4 bases at J, leaving 13 bases unmatched. Germline V lookup: CDR1 SGHTA, CDR2 FQGNSA. The CDR3 sequence: CASSPWDRGIPGTGELFF. DNA for the CDR3: TGTGCCAGCAGCCCGTGGGACAGGGGAATCCCGGGCACCGGGGAGCTGTTTTTT.

The chain uses TRBV6-6 and TRBJ2-7; TRBD1 matches 7 bases. With 0 bases clipped from V and 5 bases from J, the junction kept 7 bases outside the gene matches. This CDR3 has 15 amino acids. In germline, CDR1 is MNHNY, CDR2 SVGAGI (reference sequence). The CDR3 region has the DNA TGTGCCAGCAGTTACTCAAGTAAAGGGGGCCACGAGCAGTACTTC. As protein: CASSYSSKGGHEQYF.

In its sample, this clonotype was seen once. The rearrangement joins TRBV9 to TRBJ2-5; D is possibly TRBD1 (5 bases). The ends were cut back, 3 bases at V and 4 bases at J, with 10 bases in the middle. From germline, CDR1 is SGDLS and CDR2 YYNGEE. The CDR3 length is 13 residues. CDR3 sequence reads: CASSARVGETQYF. In DNA, the CDR3 is TGTGCCAGCAGCGCCAGGGTAGGAGAGACCCAGTACTTC.

This clonotype has at least ten counts. The V and J genes are TRBV10-3 and TRBJ2-1; 7 bases align to TRBD1. This CDR3 contains 16 residues. Germline loops: CDR1 ENHRY, CDR2 SYGVKD. With 6 bases clipped from V and 4 bases from J, the junction kept 12 bases outside the gene matches. Written as DNA, the CDR3 is TGTGCCATCAGACCCGGACAGGCCTCTGGTTACAATGAGCAGTTCTTC. This translates into CAIRPGQASGYNEQFF.

This clonotype was counted a few times. The rearrangement uses TRBV13 and TRBJ2-3; 9 bases match TRBD2. V lost 2 bases to trimming and J lost 4 bases; unmatched junction nucleotides: 10. Germline CDR1 is PRHDT and CDR2 is FYEKMQ (reference sequence). The CDR3 sequence is 17 residues long. The CDR3 reads CASSLTPSGTRPDTQYF. In nucleotides, the CDR3 is TGTGCCAGCAGCTTAACCCCTAGCGGGACCCGCCCAGATACGCAGTATTTT.

The rearrangement joins TRBV25-1 to TRBJ2-7; 9 nucleotides line up with TRBD2. The CDR3 spans 15 residues. The germline gives CDR1 MGHDK, CDR2 SYGVNS. Trimming cost V 2 bases and J 4 bases; bases outside gene matches: 6. CDR3 protein: CASSEVSSGGYEQYF. Here the CDR3 DNA reads TGTGCCAGCAGTGAAGTTAGTAGCGGGGGATACGAGCAGTACTTC.

The table lists this clonotype with many counts. This chain connects TRBV24-1 to TRBJ2-7; no reliable D call. Per germline, CDR1 KGHDR and CDR2 SFDVKD. The CDR3 runs 10 residues. Trimming stripped 3 bases from V and 6 bases from J, with 2 bases between. The CDR3 region has the DNA TGTGCCACCAGTGATCCCGAGCAGTACTTC. It codes for CATSDPEQYF.

This clonotype is medium-sized in the sample. This rearrangement joins TRBV20-1 to TRBJ2-7, with 7 bases aligning to TRBD1. The ends lost 1 base at V and 0 bases at J; junction bases unmatched: 9. Looked up from germline, CDR1 is DFQATT and CDR2 is SNEGSKA (reference sequence). This CDR3 spans 16 amino acids. CDR3 DNA sequence: TGCAGTGCTAGAGCGCCAGGGGGTGGAGACTCCTACGAGCAGTACTTC. It translates to CSARAPGGGDSYEQYF.

The chain recombines TRBV14 with TRBJ2-1; D gene uncertain. CDR3 length equals 16 residues. The ends were cut back, 0 bases at V and 4 bases at J, with 13 bases in the middle. From germline, CDR1 is SGHDN and CDR2 FVKESK. CDR3 nucleotide sequence: TGTGCCAGCAGCCAAGATTTGGGGTTTATGTACAATGAGCAGTTCTTC. Its protein product is CASSQDLGFMYNEQFF.

The chain carries TRBV30 and TRBJ2-2; 9 bases match TRBD1. CDR3 length equals 16 residues. The V gene end was trimmed by 2 bases and the J gene end by 6 bases; junction bases not matched to a gene: 10. Germline CDR1 GTSNPN, CDR2 SVGIG (reference sequence). The CDR3 protein is CAWSYNRGLLPGELFF. CDR3 nucleotides: TGTGCCTGGAGTTATAACAGGGGGCTTCTCCCCGGGGAGCTGTTTTTT.

This clonotype was seen at least ten times. The J gene is TRBJ2-7, the V gene TRBV12-3 or TRBV12-4; TRBD2 might be the D (6 bases). The CDR3 has 15 residues. The V and J ends lost 6 bases and 0 bases respectively, with 15 bases between them. Here the CDR3 reads CASRYRGANSYEQYF. CDR3 DNA sequence: TGTGCCAGCAGGTACCGCGGGGCAAACTCCTACGAGCAGTACTTC.